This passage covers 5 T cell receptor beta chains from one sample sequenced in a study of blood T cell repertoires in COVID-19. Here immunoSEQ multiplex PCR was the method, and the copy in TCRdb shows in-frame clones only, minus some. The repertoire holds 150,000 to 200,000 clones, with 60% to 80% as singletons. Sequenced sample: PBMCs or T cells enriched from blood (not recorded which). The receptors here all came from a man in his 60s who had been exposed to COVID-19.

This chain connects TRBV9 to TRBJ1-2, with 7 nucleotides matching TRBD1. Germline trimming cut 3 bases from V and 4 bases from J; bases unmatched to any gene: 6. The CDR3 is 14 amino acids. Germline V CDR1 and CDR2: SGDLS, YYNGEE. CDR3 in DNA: TGTGCCAGCAGCGGCTACGGACAGGTCTATGGCTACACCTTC. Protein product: CASSGYGQVYGYTF.

This CDR3 reads CASSGGLPNTGELFF. CDR3 bases: TGTGCCAGCAGCGGGGGTCTACCGAACACCGGGGAGCTGTTTTTT. The V and J genes are TRBV27 and TRBJ2-2, with TRBD2 as a possible D gene (6 bases). Germline CDR1 and CDR2: MNHEY and SMNVEV (reference sequence). Between the trimmed V and J ends, which lost 6 bases and 0 bases, there was a span of 11 bases. The CDR3 consists of 15 residues.

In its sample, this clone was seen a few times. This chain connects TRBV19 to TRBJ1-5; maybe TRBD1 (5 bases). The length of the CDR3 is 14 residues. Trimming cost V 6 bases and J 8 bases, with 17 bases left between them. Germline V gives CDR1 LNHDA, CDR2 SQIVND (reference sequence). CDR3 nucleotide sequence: TGTGCCAGTAGCCTTAGACAGCTTTTGGAGCCCCAGCATTTT. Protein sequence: CASSLRQLLEPQHF.

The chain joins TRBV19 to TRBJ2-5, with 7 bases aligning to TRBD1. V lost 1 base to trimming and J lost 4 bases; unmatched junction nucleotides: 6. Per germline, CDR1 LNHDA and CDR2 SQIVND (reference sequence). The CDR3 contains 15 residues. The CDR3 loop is CASSIGTRGRETQYF. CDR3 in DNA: TGTGCCAGTAGTATAGGAACCAGGGGGAGAGAGACCCAGTACTTC.

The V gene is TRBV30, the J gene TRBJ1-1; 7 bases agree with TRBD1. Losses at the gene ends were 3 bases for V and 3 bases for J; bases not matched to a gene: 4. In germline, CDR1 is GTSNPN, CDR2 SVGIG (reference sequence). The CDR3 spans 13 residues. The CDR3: CAWRRGRDTEAFF. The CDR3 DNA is TGTGCCTGGAGGAGGGGGCGGGACACTGAAGCTTTCTTT.